This T cell receptor (beta chain) originates from a study of T cell responses to AZD1222 COVID-19 vaccine. Concerning this clone itself: Its antigen is still unknown.

Overall study results and limits: Possibly, clonal diversity was underestimated; donors were largely white British and included more females. Baseline antibody screening turned up just a handful of seropositive AZD1222 recipients. Unmutated variant regions are reportedly the target of nearly half of TCRs that are spike-specific.

Sequencing was performed with immunoSEQ multiplex PCR; in TCRdb, only in-frame clones are kept and a portion is missing. The sample comprises more than 140,000 clones, around 89% of which are singletons, and less than 2.5% rests with the top ten. The CDR3 spans 16 residues. Germline V gene sequence: CDR1 LGHNA, CDR2 YSLEER. The V end lost 0 bases, the J end lost 2 bases, and 13 bases lay between the germline ends. This specimen was peripheral blood, taken on day 0 of AZD1222 vaccination. The chain couples TRBV4-3 to TRBJ1-2; tentatively, D is TRBD1 (5 bases). This sequence was found in an adult in good health. The CDR3 sequence: CASSQDGRARNYGYTF. The CDR3 bases are TGCGCCAGCAGCCAAGATGGCAGGGCTAGGAACTATGGCTACACCTTC.